Shown below are 25 T cell receptor beta chains from a single sample sequenced in a study of blood T cell repertoires in COVID-19. Assay used: immunoSEQ multiplex PCR; TCRdb lists only in-frame clones, some missing. The sample lists 150,000 to 200,000 clones; almost 80% were seen once. Sequencing was carried out using PBMCs or T cells enriched from blood (not recorded which). These receptors all come from a woman between 45 and 65 years old who had recovered from COVID-19.

This clone was counted at least ten times. This CDR3 reads CASSFRDSGSYEQYF. The DNA of the CDR3 is TGTGCCAGCAGCTTCCGGGATAGCGGTTCCTACGAGCAGTACTTC. The V call is TRBV13, the J call TRBJ2-7, with D possibly matching TRBD2 (6 bases). Germline CDR1 reads PRHDT; CDR2 reads FYEKMQ (reference sequence). V was pared by 3 bases and J by 1 base, with 13 bases between. This CDR3 spans 15 amino acids.

This clone was observed a few times. The gene calls are TRBV28 and TRBJ2-1; D is unresolved. The CDR3 spans 17 residues. V was cut by 2 bases and J by 4 bases, with 18 bases left in between. Germline CDR1 and CDR2: MDHEN and SYDVKM. CDR3 sequence: CASSLPLKTPKYNEQFF. DNA of the CDR3: TGTGCCAGCAGTTTACCCCTGAAGACACCCAAGTACAATGAGCAGTTCTTC.

V usage is TRBV6-6 and J usage is TRBJ1-5; D may be TRBD1 (6 bases). Trimming removed 5 bases from V and 4 bases from J, with 21 bases in between. The CDR3 is 17 residues long. CDR1 and CDR2 (germline): MNHNY, SVGAGI (reference sequence). The CDR3 sequence is CASSPQLPRQENQPQHF. The CDR3 region has the DNA TGTGCCAGCAGTCCGCAATTACCCCGACAGGAGAATCAGCCCCAGCATTTT.

The V call is TRBV5-1, the J call TRBJ1-4, with D unclear. Germline CDR1 and CDR2: SGHRS and YFSETQ. CDR3 size: 14 residues. Trimming stripped 2 bases from V and 0 bases from J, with 5 bases between. The CDR3 region is CASSLTATNEKLFF. The CDR3 nucleotides read TGCGCCAGCAGCTTAACTGCAACTAATGAAAAACTGTTTTTT. The whole variable domain, filled in from reference TRBV5-1 and TRBJ1-4, reads KAGVTQTPRYLIKTRGQQVTLSCSPISGHRSVSWYQQTPGQGLQFLFEYFSETQRNKGNFPGRFSGRQFSNSRSEMNVSTLELGDSALYLCASSLTATNEKLFFGSGTQLSVL.

This chain uses TRBV28 with TRBJ2-7; a weak D match, TRBD1 (5 bases). The CDR3 runs 17 residues. CDR1 and CDR2 from the germline V gene are MDHEN and SYDVKM. V was pared by 1 base and J by 0 bases, with 16 bases between. CDR3 amino acids: CASSLSRLGAPSYEQYF. The CDR3 DNA reads as TGTGCCAGCAGTTTATCTCGCTTAGGGGCCCCCTCCTACGAGCAGTACTTC.

J is TRBJ2-7 and V is TRBV7-2; TRBD2 is a possible D gene (5 bases). V was pared by 0 bases and J by 0 bases, with 9 bases between. Germline-derived CDR1 and CDR2 are SGHTA and FQGNSA. The CDR3 length is 15 residues. CDR3 protein: CASSLAPGLSYEQYF. In DNA form, the CDR3 reads TGTGCCAGCAGCTTAGCTCCCGGACTCTCCTACGAGCAGTACTTC.

This chain uses TRBV9 with TRBJ2-1, with TRBD2 matching 9 bases. Per germline, CDR1 SGDLS and CDR2 YYNGEE. CDR3 length: 16 residues. J lost 1 base, V lost 2 bases, and 4 bases had no gene match. In DNA, the CDR3 is TGTGCCAGCAGCGTTAGCGGGAGTTCGTCCTACAATGAGCAGTTCTTC. It translates to CASSVSGSSSYNEQFF. Using reference TRBV9 and TRBJ2-1 for the parts outside the CDR3, the full variable domain is DSGVTQTPKHLITATGQRVTLRCSPRSGDLSVYWYQQSLDQGLQFLIQYYNGEERAKGNILERFSAQQFPDLHSELNLSSLELGDSALYFCASSVSGSSSYNEQFFGPGTRLTVL.

This clone appeared a single time. The rearrangement joins TRBV28 to TRBJ1-5; 7 bases match TRBD1. Looked up from germline, CDR1 is MDHEN and CDR2 is SYDVKM. V was pared by 6 bases and J by 0 bases, with 2 bases of the junction left unmatched. The CDR3 is made up of 14 amino acids. CDR3: CASRGQYSNQPQHF. The CDR3 nucleotides read TGTGCCAGCAGGGGACAGTATAGCAATCAGCCCCAGCATTTT.

The chain recombines TRBV3-1 (or the pseudogene TRBV3-2) with TRBJ1-2, with 7 bases lining up with TRBD1. Germline-derived CDR1 and CDR2 are LGHDT and YNNKEL (reference sequence). The CDR3 loop spans 12 amino acids. V lost 5 bases, J lost 6 bases, and 3 bases stayed unmatched. CDR3 coding DNA: TGTGCCAGCAGCGGGGACAGCGATGGCTACACCTTC. The encoded protein is CASSGDSDGYTF.

This clone was detected once. The rearrangement links TRBV11-2 to TRBJ2-3, with D perhaps TRBD2 (6 bases). The germline V gene encodes CDR1 SGHAT and CDR2 FQNNGV. CDR3 length: 15 residues. The V end was cut by 4 bases, the J end by 4 bases, with 15 bases between. CDR3 DNA: TGTGCCAGCAGCTCCGCGGGGAGGCTATCAGATACGCAGTATTTT. It codes for CASSSAGRLSDTQYF.

The chain uses TRBV5-1 and TRBJ1-4; D ambiguous. Trimming left V 1 base short and J 0 bases short, with 7 bases between. The CDR3 runs 15 residues. The V gene's germline CDR1 is SGHRS and CDR2 YFSETQ. CDR3 residues: CASSLWRATNEKLFF. CDR3 nucleotides: TGCGCCAGCAGCTTGTGGAGGGCAACTAATGAAAAACTGTTTTTT.

The chain links TRBV19 to TRBJ2-7, with 8 bases lining up with TRBD1. The CDR3 loop spans 14 amino acids. V dropped 11 bases and J dropped 3; count of bases not matched to a gene: 12. The germline gives CDR1 LNHDA, CDR2 SQIVND (reference sequence). In DNA, the CDR3 is TGTGCCCCAAAAGGCGGGACAGGAATCTACGAGCAGTACTTC. Encoded protein: CAPKGGTGIYEQYF. Drawing the rest from reference TRBV19 and TRBJ2-7, the complete variable domain is DGGITQSPKYLFRKEGQNVTLSCEQNLNHDAMYWYRQDPGQGLRLIYYSQIVNDFQKGDIAEGYSVSREKKESFPLTVTSAQKNPTAFYLCAPKGGTGIYEQYFGPGTRLTVT.

This clone showed up just a few times. The J gene is TRBJ2-2, the V gene TRBV9; 9 bases are a match to TRBD1. Germline-derived CDR1 and CDR2 are SGDLS and YYNGEE. The J segment lost 3 bases and the V segment lost 3 bases, leaving 12 bases of the junction unmatched. CDR3 length: 18 residues. CDR3 region: CASSATRDRARYTGELFF. In DNA, the CDR3 is TGTGCCAGCAGCGCCACCCGGGACAGGGCCCGATACACCGGGGAGCTGTTTTTT.

The chain combines TRBV27 with TRBJ2-6, with TRBD1 matching over 11 bases. The CDR3 consists of 15 residues. The junction had 2 bases not matched to a gene; V was cut back by 6 bases and J by 4 bases. Germline CDR1 MNHEY, CDR2 SMNVEV (reference sequence). The CDR3 is CASRDRGPGANVLTF. The CDR3 DNA sequence: TGTGCCAGCAGGGACAGGGGGCCCGGGGCCAACGTCCTGACTTTC.

The genes are TRBV6-5 and TRBJ2-4; 8 bases match TRBD1. The V and J ends lost 1 base and 2 bases, in that order; junction bases with no gene match: 4. The CDR3 is 16 amino acids. Germline lookup yields CDR1 MNHEY and CDR2 SVGAGI. The CDR3 sequence: CASSYLQGGTKNIQYF. In nucleotides, the CDR3 is TGTGCCAGCAGTTACTTACAGGGGGGAACCAAAAACATTCAGTACTTC.

V gene TRBV5-4 combines with J gene TRBJ2-7; TRBD2 aligns across 9 bases. The CDR3 has 16 amino acids. In germline, CDR1 is SGHNT, CDR2 YYREEE (reference sequence). The J segment lost 4 bases and the V segment lost 4 bases, leaving 12 bases of the junction unmatched. In DNA, the CDR3 is TGTGCCAGCAGCCACGTTAGCGGGAGTATTTCTTACGAGCAGTACTTC. Its protein is CASSHVSGSISYEQYF.

This clone has more than one count but fewer than ten. The DNA is left out, because the CDR3 cannot be placed on it with certainty; the CDR3 is given as TCRdb lists it. The chain combines TRBV19 with TRBJ2-2; the table's D call TRBD1 went unverified against the DNA. Germline CDR1 and CDR2: LNHDA and SQIVND (reference sequence). The CDR3 is 15 amino acids in total, end residues counted. The CDR3 sequence: CASSTSGRGTGELFF.

This rearrangement joins TRBV5-3 to TRBJ1-1; D is perhaps TRBD1 (5 bases). TRBV5-3 has ORF status, its function being uncertain. V gave up 4 bases and J gave up 1 base, with 11 bases separating them. The CDR3 consists of 14 residues. DNA of the CDR3: TGTGCCAGAAGCGCCCAGGGTCGGAACACTGAAGCTTTCTTT. As protein: CARSAQGRNTEAFF.

J is TRBJ1-5 and V is TRBV10-3; 9 bases agree with TRBD1. Trimming took 1 base from V and 5 from J; bases not matched to a gene: 3. This CDR3 contains 15 residues. CDR1 is ENHRY, CDR2 SYGVKD, per germline. Here the CDR3 DNA reads TGTGCCATCAGTGAGTTCGGGACAGGGCATCAGCCCCAGCATTTT. Translated: CAISEFGTGHQPQHF.

This chain links TRBV6-5 with TRBJ1-1, with a possible D match to TRBD1 (6 bases). The CDR3 is made up of 15 amino acids. V dropped 6 bases and J dropped 4 bases, with 18 bases sitting between them. CDR1 and CDR2 from the germline V gene are MNHEY and SVGAGI. This chain's CDR3 is CASRTEQGLGTEAFF. DNA of the CDR3: TGTGCCAGCAGGACGGAACAGGGCTTGGGCACTGAAGCTTTCTTT.

This sequence joins TRBV7-2 and TRBJ1-1; 7 bases align to TRBD1. Germline CDR1 reads SGHTA; CDR2 reads FQGNSA. This CDR3 comprises 12 residues. V gave up 2 bases and J gave up 12 bases; unmatched junction bases: 6. In DNA form, the CDR3 reads TGTGCCAGCAGCTTACGACAGGGCAGGCCTTTCTTT. Translated, it gives CASSLRQGRPFF.

The chain has TRBV6-5 and TRBJ2-7; D possibly corresponds to TRBD1 (7 bases). The germline V gene has CDR1 MNHEY and CDR2 SVGAGI. The CDR3 sequence is 14 residues long. V was trimmed by 8 bases and J by 3 bases, leaving 17 bases between them. The CDR3 protein is CASGTQGRNYEQYF. CDR3 bases: TGTGCCAGCGGCACACAGGGGAGGAACTACGAGCAGTACTTC.

This clone was recorded a few times. The gene calls are TRBV18 and TRBJ1-5; no reliable D call. Germline values: CDR1 KGHSH, CDR2 LQKENI. This CDR3 has 15 residues. Trimming removed 6 bases from V and 7 bases from J, with 19 bases in between. CDR3 sequence reads: CASSPQDRSGQPQHF. CDR3 sequence (DNA): TGTGCCAGCTCCCCCCAAGACCGTTCGGGGCAGCCCCAGCATTTT.

This CDR3 is CASSYSRTGGGYGYTF. The DNA for the CDR3 is TGTGCCAGCAGTTACTCCCGTACAGGGGGCGGGTATGGCTACACCTTC. The V gene is TRBV6-5, the J gene TRBJ1-2, with TRBD1 matching over 9 bases. This CDR3 has 16 residues. Germline V CDR1 and CDR2: MNHEY, SVGAGI. The ends lost 0 bases at V and 5 bases at J; junction bases unmatched: 7.

The chain carries TRBV11-2 and TRBJ2-3; possibly TRBD1 for D (6 bases). CDR3 length: 15 amino acids. Germline CDR1 is SGHAT and CDR2 is FQNNGV. Trimming left V 4 bases short and J 4 bases short, with 15 bases between. As DNA, the CDR3 is TGTGCCAGCAGCTCTATGACAGGAAGGTCAGATACGCAGTATTTT. Protein product: CASSSMTGRSDTQYF.